The rows below give T cell receptor beta chains drawn from one sample of a study of chemoradiotherapy in HPV16-positive cancers. TCRdb keeps only in-frame clones here, not all; method: immunoSEQ multiplex PCR. Seen here are around 5,400 clones, about 85% observed once, and the top ten hold more than 9.5%. The sequences come from tumor tissue, collected from a patient who underwent chemoradiotherapy. The receptors come from a human donor with HPV-associated anogenital cancer. CDR3s include the opening cysteine and the closing phenylalanine or tryptophan. The D gene is left open where the match is weak. Not all rows give a size; the values are once, few, many and, for expanded clones, a class.

V	D	size	J	DNA	CDR3
TRBV11-2	-	-	TRBJ1-2	TGTGCCAGCAGCTCGTCAGGGGCGTCGCATGGCTACACCTTC	CASSSSGASHGYTF
TRBV5-1	TRBD1	once	TRBJ1-4	TGCGCCAGCCGAGCCGGGACAGCTAACGAAAAACTGTTTTTT	CASRAGTANEKLFF
TRBV4-1	-	once	TRBJ2-3	TGCGCCAGCAGCCAAGATATAGCTCTTACAGATACGCAGTATTTT	CASSQDIALTDTQYF
TRBV6-1	TRBD1	-	TRBJ2-2	TGTGCCAGCCGGGGACAGGGGGCCGGGGAGCTGTTTTTT	CASRGQGAGELFF
TRBV5-4	TRBD2	-	TRBJ2-5	TGTGCCAGCAGCAGGACCCCGGGACTAGATAAAGAGACCCAGTACTTC	CASSRTPGLDKETQYF
TRBV14	-	-	TRBJ2-1	TGTGCCAGCAGCCAAGAATCCGGGGGTTATGAGCAGTTCTTC	CASSQESGGYEQFF
TRBV2	-	few	TRBJ1-6	TGTGCCAGCAGTGGACACAAGTCCTTCTATAATTCACCCCTCCACTTT	CASSGHKSFYNSPLHF
TRBV2	TRBD1	-	TRBJ2-5	TGTGCCAGCAGTATCGGACAGGGGCTGTACCAAGAGACCCAGTACTTC	CASSIGQGLYQETQYF
TRBV4-1	-	-	TRBJ2-1	TGCGCCAGCAGCCAAGCCGGGGATATGAGCTCCTACAATGAGCAGTTCTTC	CASSQAGDMSSYNEQFF
TRBV9	TRBD2	-	TRBJ2-5	TGTGCCAGCAGCGTAGGACTAGCGGGGGAGACCCAGTACTTC	CASSVGLAGETQYF
TRBV11-2	-	-	TRBJ2-2	TGTGCCAGCAGCCCGTCGGGACTGAGACCCGTGGCCGGGGAGCTGTTTTTT	CASSPSGLRPVAGELFF
TRBV7-6	TRBD2	-	TRBJ2-1	TGTGCCAGCAGCTTGACTAGCGGGTACAATGAGCAGTTCTTC	CASSLTSGYNEQFF
TRBV29-1	-	few	TRBJ1-2	TGCAGCGTTGAGAGGCTCGTTGGCTACACCTTC	CSVERLVGYTF
TRBV28	-	-	TRBJ1-2	TGTGCCAGCAGTTGGGAGGGAGTGGATGGCTACACCTTC	CASSWEGVDGYTF
TRBV30	TRBD1	-	TRBJ1-6	TGTGCCTGGAGTGGGGCACAGGGGCGGCTTGCGAATTCACCCCTCCACTTT	CAWSGAQGRLANSPLHF
TRBV4-2	TRBD2	-	TRBJ2-7	TGTGCCAGCAGCCAAGATGCGCAGACGAGCGGGGGATCCTACGAGCAGTACTTC	CASSQDAQTSGGSYEQYF
TRBV5-4	-	-	TRBJ2-3	TGTGCCAGCAGCTTGGGCACAGGAGCCACAGATACGCAGTATTTT	CASSLGTGATDTQYF
TRBV27	-	-	TRBJ2-5	TGTGCCAGCAGTTTCGTAGGGATAGGGAAAGAGACCCAGTACTTC	CASSFVGIGKETQYF
TRBV5-6	-	-	TRBJ1-5	TGTGCCAGCAGCTTGGGGAGGGTAGGGTATCGCAATCAGCCCCAGCATTTT	CASSLGRVGYRNQPQHF
TRBV27	TRBD1	-	TRBJ1-2	TGTGCCAGCAGTTCCGGGACAGGGAATCATAACTATGGCTACACCTTC	CASSSGTGNHNYGYTF
TRBV2	TRBD2	-	TRBJ2-3	TGTGCCAGCGGCGATCTAGCGGGGGGGCTGAGAGGAGGCACAGATACGCAGTATTTT	CASGDLAGGLRGGTDTQYF
TRBV19	TRBD1	-	TRBJ1-5	TGTGCCAGTAGTATTGCCCTGGGACAGGGGGCGACGAGCAATCAGCCCCAGCATTTT	CASSIALGQGATSNQPQHF
TRBV10-3	-	-	TRBJ1-2	TGTGCCATCAGCGAAACGGAGAAGTATGGCTACACCTTC	CAISETEKYGYTF
TRBV5-6	TRBD1	-	TRBJ1-4	TGTGCCAGCAGCGGGGGGACAGCCTTAAATGAAAAACTGTTTTTT	CASSGGTALNEKLFF
TRBV5-8	-	-	TRBJ2-7	TGTGCCAGCAGCTTGGAGGGTGGGCGAAATTCCTACGAGCAGTACTTC	CASSLEGGRNSYEQYF
TRBV2	TRBD1	-	TRBJ2-4	TGTGCCAGCAGTGGGTACAGGGGTAACATTCAGTACTTC	CASSGYRGNIQYF
TRBV27	-	-	TRBJ2-3	TGTGCCAGCAGTTCCGGGCCCACAGATACGCAGTATTTT	CASSSGPTDTQYF
TRBV19	-	-	TRBJ1-5	TGTGCCAGTAGTACCTACCGCGAGGGAGGGGATAAGCCCCAGCATTTT	CASSTYREGGDKPQHF
TRBV10-2	TRBD1	-	TRBJ1-5	TGCGCCAGCAGTGAGTTTACAGGGGCGCGGGGCAATCAGCCCCAGCATTTT	CASSEFTGARGNQPQHF
TRBV19	-	-	TRBJ1-2	TGTGCCACCGAGCGGAAGGGCGGCTATGGCTACACCTTC	CATERKGGYGYTF
TRBV15	-	-	TRBJ1-3	TGTGCCACCACTCCGGGGTCTGGAAACACCATATATTTT	CATTPGSGNTIYF
TRBV5-1	-	-	TRBJ2-3	TGCGCCAGCAGCGTGCGAGAACCCCCAGATACGCAGTATTTT	CASSVREPPDTQYF
TRBV25-1	TRBD1	-	TRBJ1-5	TGTGCCAGCAGTTCGGGACAGGGAAACCAGCCCCAGCATTTT	CASSSGQGNQPQHF
TRBV7-7	-	few	TRBJ1-5	TGTGCCAGCAGCTTAGTCGTCAATCAGCCCCAGCATTTT	CASSLVVNQPQHF
TRBV28	TRBD1	-	TRBJ1-5	TGTGCCAGCAGTTTCCCAGGGGGGGATCAGCCCCAGCATTTT	CASSFPGGDQPQHF
TRBV11-2	-	-	TRBJ1-4	TGTGCCAGCAGCTTAAGTCTGGGAACTAATGAAAAACTGTTTTTT	CASSLSLGTNEKLFF
TRBV11-2	-	-	TRBJ1-1	TGTGCCAGCAGCCAATCCGGACGATCTGAAGCTTTCTTT	CASSQSGRSEAFF
TRBV5-1	TRBD1	-	TRBJ2-5	TGCGCCAGCAGCACCCGGACAGGGGGCAAGGAGACCCAGTACTTC	CASSTRTGGKETQYF
TRBV2	-	-	TRBJ1-5	TGTGCCAGCAGTGAAATGACGGTGTCCGGCAATCAGCCCCAGCATTTT	CASSEMTVSGNQPQHF
TRBV18	-	-	TRBJ2-7	TGTGCCAGCTCACCGGACGGCTCCTACGAGCAGTACTTC	CASSPDGSYEQYF
TRBV7-9	-	-	TRBJ2-2	TGTGCCAGCAGCTTGGCAGGGATTGCGAACACCGGGGAGCTGTTTTTT	CASSLAGIANTGELFF
TRBV27	TRBD1	few	TRBJ1-5	TGTGCCAGCAGTTTGAGACAGGGGGACACTCAGCCCCAGCATTTT	CASSLRQGDTQPQHF
TRBV2	TRBD1	few	TRBJ1-6	TGTGCCAGCAGTGCGGACAGGGATTCACCCCTCCACTTT	CASSADRDSPLHF
TRBV6-1	-	-	TRBJ1-1	TGTGCCAGCAGTGAATCATATCGGGAAGAAGCTTTCTTT	CASSESYREEAFF
TRBV10-1	-	-	TRBJ1-4	TGCGCCAGCAGTGAGGGACACCTAACTCGTGAAAAACTGTTTTTT	CASSEGHLTREKLFF
TRBV7-9	TRBD1	-	TRBJ1-1	TGTGCCAGCAGCTTGAACAGGGGCGGTGGCACTGAAGCTTTCTTT	CASSLNRGGGTEAFF
TRBV5-6	-	-	TRBJ1-6	TGTGCCAGCAGCTTGGCAGGGCACAATAATTCACCCCTCCACTTT	CASSLAGHNNSPLHF
TRBV7-9	-	-	TRBJ1-2	TGTGCCAGCAGCCCAGCCGGGAGGTCGGGAGGCTACACCTTC	CASSPAGRSGGYTF
TRBV19	-	-	TRBJ2-2	TGTGCCAGTATGGGGGGACTGACCACCGGGGAGCTGTTTTTT	CASMGGLTTGELFF
TRBV11-2	TRBD2	-	TRBJ2-5	TGTGCCAGCAGCTTAGGCCTAGCGGGGGGCGATACCCAGTACTTC	CASSLGLAGGDTQYF
TRBV5-1	-	-	TRBJ2-3	TGCGCCAGCAGCTTAGGGGGGGCTCGCACAGATACGCAGTATTTT	CASSLGGARTDTQYF
TRBV18	TRBD1	-	TRBJ1-5	TGTGCCAGCTCACCACGGTCGACAGGGAGCAATCAGCCCCAGCATTTT	CASSPRSTGSNQPQHF
TRBV9	TRBD1	-	TRBJ1-1	TGTGCCAGCAGCGTAACTCCGGCCGGGACAGGGGTATACACTGAAGCTTTCTTT	CASSVTPAGTGVYTEAFF
TRBV10-3	-	once	TRBJ2-2	TGTGCCATCAGTGAGTCTCGAGGGGCGGACACCGGGGAGCTGTTTTTT	CAISESRGADTGELFF